Listed here are 11 T cell receptor beta chains from one sample, sequenced in a study of T-cell reconstitution after alpha-beta-depleted transplantation in children. Preparation of the TCRbeta library involved a method that used unique molecular identifiers. In TCRdb, the PCR reads were re-called with MiXCR into one record per CDR3 protein. The table lists about 610,000 distinct CDR3 sequences, about 11% of them singletons, with 3.5% to 5% in the top ten. The sample consisted of PBMCs from the stem cell graft donor, taken from the stem cell graft. These receptors were collected from a human donor who donated a stem cell graft to a child with acute myeloid leukemia.

This chain joins TRBV20-1 and TRBJ1-5; TRBD1 might be the D (5 bases). This CDR3 has 14 residues. Germline V gene lookup returns CDR1 DFQATT and CDR2 SNEGSKA (reference sequence). V lost 6 bases to trimming and J lost 2 bases, with 14 bases between them. The CDR3 sequence is CSAPGPSGNQPQHF. The CDR3 nucleotides are TGCAGTGCCCCGGGACCGTCTGGCAATCAGCCCCAGCATTTT.

At least ten counts were recorded for this clonotype. This chain connects TRBV29-1 to TRBJ2-2; a weak D match, TRBD2 (6 bases). This CDR3 is built from 15 residues. Per germline, CDR1 SQVTM and CDR2 ANQGSEA. Trimming left V 4 bases short and J 1 base short, with 13 bases between. The CDR3 sequence is CSVGGWGLNTGELFF. CDR3 nucleotide sequence: TGCAGCGTTGGGGGTTGGGGACTGAACACCGGGGAGCTGTTTTTT.

This clonotype was detected many times. This chain joins TRBV5-1 and TRBJ2-5, with a tentative D call TRBD2 (6 bases). V was cut by 0 bases and J by 8 bases, with 14 bases left in between. CDR3 length: 14 amino acids. Germline CDR1 reads SGHRS; CDR2 reads YFSETQ. Written as DNA, the CDR3 is TGCGCCAGCAGCTTGGTCCCTGGCGGGAATACCCAGTACTTC. It is translated as CASSLVPGGNTQYF.

V is TRBV7-9 and J is TRBJ2-5; no clear D gene. V was trimmed by 4 bases and J by 1 base, leaving 7 bases between them. The CDR3 has 13 amino acids. CDR1 is SEHNR, CDR2 FQNEAQ, per germline (reference sequence). Here the CDR3 DNA reads TGTGCCAGCAGCTCCACCCCCCAAGAGACCCAGTACTTC. It codes for CASSSTPQETQYF.

The rearrangement links TRBV5-1 to TRBJ1-2, with TRBD1 as a possible D gene (5 bases). Germline assignment: CDR1 SGHRS and CDR2 YFSETQ. Trimming removed 3 bases from V and 0 bases from J, with 15 bases in between. The CDR3 is 16 residues long. CDR3 nucleotide sequence: TGCGCCAGCAGCTCCTCCCCCCGACAGTCTAACTATGGCTACACCTTC. It is translated as CASSSSPRQSNYGYTF.

There are many counts of this clonotype. The gene calls are TRBV4-3 and TRBJ2-3; D not resolved. Per germline, CDR1 LGHNA and CDR2 YSLEER. V was cut by 3 bases and J by 4 bases, with 11 bases left in between. The length of the CDR3 is 14 residues. CDR3 nucleotides: TGCGCCAGCAGCCAGGCCCGGAGTGCAGATACGCAGTATTTT. Its protein is CASSQARSADTQYF.

This sequence joins TRBV28 and TRBJ2-1, with D perhaps TRBD1 (7 bases). Germline CDR1 MDHEN, CDR2 SYDVKM. There are 15 residues in the CDR3. The V and J ends lost 5 bases and 4 bases respectively, with 15 bases between them. The CDR3, as DNA: TGTGCCAGCAGTCGCCGGCAGGGGGGTTACAATGAGCAGTTCTTC. Amino acids: CASSRRQGGYNEQFF.

In this sample, this clonotype turned up many times. V usage is TRBV25-1 and J usage is TRBJ2-7; TRBD2 agrees at 9 bases. CDR3 length: 13 amino acids. CDR1 and CDR2 from the germline V gene are MGHDK and SYGVNS. V lost 8 bases to trimming and J lost 6 bases; unmatched junction nucleotides: 8. The CDR3 spells CASGLAGVSEQYF. CDR3 sequence (DNA): TGTGCCAGCGGATTAGCGGGAGTGAGCGAGCAGTACTTC.

On this clonotype itself: A read error may be the cause here, since a much bigger clone is one base away. This rearrangement joins TRBV29-1 to TRBJ1-1; 7 nucleotides line up with TRBD1. The CDR3 is 13 residues long. V lost 5 bases to trimming and J lost 0 bases; unmatched junction nucleotides: 3. CDR1 SQVTM and CDR2 ANQGSEA come from the germline V gene. In DNA, the CDR3 is TGCAGCGTTAACAGGGGAGTGAACACTGAAGCTTTCTTT. This sequence encodes CSVNRGVNTEAFF.

This clonotype has a count of ten or more. The chain combines TRBV20-1 with TRBJ2-1; 11 bases are shared with TRBD2. Trimming at V came to 2 bases and at J to 8 bases, leaving 5 bases not matched to a gene. Germline V lookup: CDR1 DFQATT, CDR2 SNEGSKA (reference sequence). This CDR3 has 14 amino acids. The CDR3 sequence is CSARLAGGFDEQFF. The CDR3 coding sequence is TGCAGTGCTAGACTAGCGGGAGGCTTCGATGAGCAGTTCTTC.

This clonotype was detected ten times or more. The J gene is TRBJ2-2, the V gene TRBV6-2 or TRBV6-3, with 8 positions matching TRBD2. The CDR3 has 19 amino acids. CDR1 and CDR2 (germline): MNHEY, SVGEGT. With V trimmed by 2 bases and J by 1 base, 12 bases remained unmatched. In DNA, the CDR3 is TGTGCCAGCAGTTACAATAGGGTAGCGGGATCCGTGAACACCGGGGAGCTGTTTTTT. This codes for CASSYNRVAGSVNTGELFF.